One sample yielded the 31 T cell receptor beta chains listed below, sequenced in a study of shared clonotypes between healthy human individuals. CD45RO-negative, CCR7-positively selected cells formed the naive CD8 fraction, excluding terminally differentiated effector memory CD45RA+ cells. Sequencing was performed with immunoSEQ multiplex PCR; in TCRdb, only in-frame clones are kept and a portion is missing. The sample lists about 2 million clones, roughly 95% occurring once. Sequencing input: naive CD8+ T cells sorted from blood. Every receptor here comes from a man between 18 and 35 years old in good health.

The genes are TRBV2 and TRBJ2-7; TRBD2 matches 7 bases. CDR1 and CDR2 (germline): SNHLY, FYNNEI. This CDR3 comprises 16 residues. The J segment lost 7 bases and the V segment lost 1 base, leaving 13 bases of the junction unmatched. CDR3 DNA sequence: TGTGCCAGCAGTGAAGTGGGCCCTAGCGGACTATTAGAGCAGTACTTC. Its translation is CASSEVGPSGLLEQYF.

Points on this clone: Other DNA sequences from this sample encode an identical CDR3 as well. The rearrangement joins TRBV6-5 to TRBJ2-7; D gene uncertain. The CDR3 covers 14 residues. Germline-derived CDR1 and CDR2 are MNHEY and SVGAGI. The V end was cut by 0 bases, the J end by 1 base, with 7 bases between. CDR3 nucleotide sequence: TGTGCCAGCAGTTACTCGGGCAGTTCCTACGAGCAGTACTTC. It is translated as CASSYSGSSYEQYF.

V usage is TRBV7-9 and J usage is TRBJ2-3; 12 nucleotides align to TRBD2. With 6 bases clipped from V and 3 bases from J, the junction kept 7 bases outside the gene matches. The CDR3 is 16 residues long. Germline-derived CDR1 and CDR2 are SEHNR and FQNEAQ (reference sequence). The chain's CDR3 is CASSSLAGGLTDTQYF. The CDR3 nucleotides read TGTGCCAGCAGTTCTCTAGCGGGGGGGTTGACAGATACGCAGTATTTT.

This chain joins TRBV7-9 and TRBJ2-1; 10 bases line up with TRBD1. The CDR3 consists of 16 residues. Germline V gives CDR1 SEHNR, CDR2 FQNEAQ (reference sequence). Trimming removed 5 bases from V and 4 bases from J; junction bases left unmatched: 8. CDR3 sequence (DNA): TGTGCCAGCAGCCCGGACAGGGGGGGGCGATACAATGAGCAGTTCTTC. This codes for CASSPDRGGRYNEQFF.

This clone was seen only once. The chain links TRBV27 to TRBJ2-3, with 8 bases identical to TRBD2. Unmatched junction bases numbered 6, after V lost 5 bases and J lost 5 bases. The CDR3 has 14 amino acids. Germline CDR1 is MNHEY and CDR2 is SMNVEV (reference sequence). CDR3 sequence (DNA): TGTGCCAGCAGTCCGGGGGGGCGGAGAGATACGCAGTATTTT. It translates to CASSPGGRRDTQYF.

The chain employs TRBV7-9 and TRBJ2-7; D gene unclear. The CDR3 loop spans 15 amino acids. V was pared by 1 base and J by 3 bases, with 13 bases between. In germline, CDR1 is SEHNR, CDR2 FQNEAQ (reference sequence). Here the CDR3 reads CASSLVAGGIYEQYF. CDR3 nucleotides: TGTGCCAGCAGCTTAGTGGCAGGTGGAATCTACGAGCAGTACTTC.

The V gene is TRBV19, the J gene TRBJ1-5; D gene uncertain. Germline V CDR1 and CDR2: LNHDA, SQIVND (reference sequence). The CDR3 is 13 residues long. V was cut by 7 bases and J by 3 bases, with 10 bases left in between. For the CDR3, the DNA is TGTGCCAGTATTGAGGGATACAATCAGCCCCAGCATTTT. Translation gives CASIEGYNQPQHF.

The CDR3 DNA follows: TGTGCCAGTAGTCCGGAGATGACAGGGGCCGGATCCTACGAGCAGTACTTC. Protein product: CASSPEMTGAGSYEQYF. The chain employs TRBV19 and TRBJ2-7; 8 positions agree with TRBD1. V lost 5 bases and J lost 1; bases outside the gene matches: 13. Germline CDR1 reads LNHDA; CDR2 reads SQIVND (reference sequence). The CDR3 contains 17 residues. The whole variable domain, remainder taken from reference TRBV19 and TRBJ2-7, is DGGITQSPKYLFRKEGQNVTLSCEQNLNHDAMYWYRQDPGQGLRLIYYSQIVNDFQKGDIAEGYSVSREKKESFPLTVTSAQKNPTAFYLCASSPEMTGAGSYEQYFGPGTRLTVT.

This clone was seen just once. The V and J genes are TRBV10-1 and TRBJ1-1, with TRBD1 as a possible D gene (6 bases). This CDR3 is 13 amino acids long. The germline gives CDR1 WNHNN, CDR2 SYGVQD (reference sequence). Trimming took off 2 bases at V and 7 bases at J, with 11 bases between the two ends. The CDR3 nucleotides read TGCGCCAGCAGTGAGACAGGGAAAAATGAAGCTTTCTTT. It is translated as CASSETGKNEAFF.

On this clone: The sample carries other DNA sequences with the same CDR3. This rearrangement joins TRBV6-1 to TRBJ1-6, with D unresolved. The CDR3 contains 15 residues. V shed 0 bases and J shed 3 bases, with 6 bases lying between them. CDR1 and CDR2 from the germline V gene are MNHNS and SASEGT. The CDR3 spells CASSEARYYNSPLHF. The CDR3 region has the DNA TGTGCCAGCAGTGAAGCGCGCTACTATAATTCACCCCTCCACTTT.

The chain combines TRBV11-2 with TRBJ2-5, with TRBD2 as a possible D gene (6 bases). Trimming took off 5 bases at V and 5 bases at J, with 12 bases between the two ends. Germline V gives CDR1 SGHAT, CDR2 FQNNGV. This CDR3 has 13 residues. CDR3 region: CASSPSGDETQYF. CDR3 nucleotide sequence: TGTGCCAGCAGCCCCTCGGGGGACGAGACCCAGTACTTC.

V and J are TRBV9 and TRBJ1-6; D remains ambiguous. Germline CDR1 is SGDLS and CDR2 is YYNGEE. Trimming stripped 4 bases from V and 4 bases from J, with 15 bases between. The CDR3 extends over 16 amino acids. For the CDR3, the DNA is TGTGCCAGCAGCCCAAGCCCGGGGTCATATAATTCACCCCTCCACTTT. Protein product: CASSPSPGSYNSPLHF. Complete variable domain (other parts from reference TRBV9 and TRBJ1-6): DSGVTQTPKHLITATGQRVTLRCSPRSGDLSVYWYQQSLDQGLQFLIQYYNGEERAKGNILERFSAQQFPDLHSELNLSSLELGDSALYFCASSPSPGSYNSPLHFGNGTRLTVT.

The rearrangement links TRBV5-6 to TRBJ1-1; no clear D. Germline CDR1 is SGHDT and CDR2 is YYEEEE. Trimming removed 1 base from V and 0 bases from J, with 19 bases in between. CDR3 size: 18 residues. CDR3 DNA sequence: TGTGCCAGCAGCTTGCCGCAACACCGGGAACTTCTGAACACTGAAGCTTTCTTT. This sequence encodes CASSLPQHRELLNTEAFF.

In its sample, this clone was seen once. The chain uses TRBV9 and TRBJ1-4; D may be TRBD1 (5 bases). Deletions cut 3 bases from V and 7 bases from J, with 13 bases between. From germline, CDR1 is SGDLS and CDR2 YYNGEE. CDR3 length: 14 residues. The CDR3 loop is CASSDGDYSEKLFF. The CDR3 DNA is TGTGCCAGCAGCGACGGGGACTACAGTGAAAAACTGTTTTTT.

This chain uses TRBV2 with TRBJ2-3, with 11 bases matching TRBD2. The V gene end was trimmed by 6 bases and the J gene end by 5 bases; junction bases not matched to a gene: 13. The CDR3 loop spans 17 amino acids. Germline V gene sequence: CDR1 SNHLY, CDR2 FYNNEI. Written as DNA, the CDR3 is TGTGCCAGCAGCCCAACTAGCGGGAGTATCGAGAGAGATACGCAGTATTTT. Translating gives CASSPTSGSIERDTQYF.

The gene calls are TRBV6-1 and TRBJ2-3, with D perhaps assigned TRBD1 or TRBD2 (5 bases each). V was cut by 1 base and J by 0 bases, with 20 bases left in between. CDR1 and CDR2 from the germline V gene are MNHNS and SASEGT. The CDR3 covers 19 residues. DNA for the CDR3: TGTGCCAGCAGTGAAGGGGGACCCCAGGTGGGGCTTAGCACAGATACGCAGTATTTT. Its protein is CASSEGGPQVGLSTDTQYF.

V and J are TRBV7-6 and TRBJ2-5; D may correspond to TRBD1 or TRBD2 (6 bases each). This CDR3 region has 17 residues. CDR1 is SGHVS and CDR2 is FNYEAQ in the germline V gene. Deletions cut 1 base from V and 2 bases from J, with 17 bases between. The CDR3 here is CASSLDGPGAGQETQYF. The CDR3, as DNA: TGTGCCAGCAGCTTAGACGGGCCGGGGGCAGGTCAAGAGACCCAGTACTTC.

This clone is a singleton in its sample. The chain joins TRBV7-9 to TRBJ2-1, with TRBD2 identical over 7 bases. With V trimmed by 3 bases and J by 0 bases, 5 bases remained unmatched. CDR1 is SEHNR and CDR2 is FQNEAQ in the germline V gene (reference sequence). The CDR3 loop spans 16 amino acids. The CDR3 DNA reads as TGTGCCAGCAGCTTTTCGCGGGGGAACTCCTACAATGAGCAGTTCTTC. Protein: CASSFSRGNSYNEQFF.

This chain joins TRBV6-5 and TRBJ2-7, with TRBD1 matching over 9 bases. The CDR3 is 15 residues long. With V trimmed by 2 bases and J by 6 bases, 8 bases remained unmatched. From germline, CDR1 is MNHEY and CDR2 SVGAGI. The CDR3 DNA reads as TGTGCCAGCAGTTACCCGGGACAGGGAGTCCGCGAGCAGTACTTC. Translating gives CASSYPGQGVREQYF.

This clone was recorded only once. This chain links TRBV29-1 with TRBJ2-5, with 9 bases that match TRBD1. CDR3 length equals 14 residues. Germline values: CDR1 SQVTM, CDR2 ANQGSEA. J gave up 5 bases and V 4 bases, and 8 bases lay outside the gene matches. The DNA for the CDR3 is TGCAGCGTTGTACTTGTACAGGGGGCCGAGACCCAGTACTTC. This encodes CSVVLVQGAETQYF.

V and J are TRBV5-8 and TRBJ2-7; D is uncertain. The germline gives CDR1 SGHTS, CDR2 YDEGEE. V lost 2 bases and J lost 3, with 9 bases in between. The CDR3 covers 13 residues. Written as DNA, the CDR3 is TGTGCCAGCAGCTTTAGGGTTTTCTACGAGCAGTACTTC. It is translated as CASSFRVFYEQYF.

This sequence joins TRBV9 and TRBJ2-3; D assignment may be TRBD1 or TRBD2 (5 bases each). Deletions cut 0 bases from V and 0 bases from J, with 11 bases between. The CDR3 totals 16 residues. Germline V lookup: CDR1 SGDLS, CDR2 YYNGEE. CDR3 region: CASSVGGADSTDTQYF. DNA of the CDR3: TGTGCCAGCAGCGTAGGAGGGGCGGATAGCACAGATACGCAGTATTTT.

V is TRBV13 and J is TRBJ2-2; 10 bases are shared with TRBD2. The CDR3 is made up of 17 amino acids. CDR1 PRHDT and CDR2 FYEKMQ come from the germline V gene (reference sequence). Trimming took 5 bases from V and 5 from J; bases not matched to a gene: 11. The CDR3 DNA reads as TGTGCCAGCAGCACAACGGGGACTAGCGACGGGACCGGGGAGCTGTTTTTT. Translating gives CASSTTGTSDGTGELFF.

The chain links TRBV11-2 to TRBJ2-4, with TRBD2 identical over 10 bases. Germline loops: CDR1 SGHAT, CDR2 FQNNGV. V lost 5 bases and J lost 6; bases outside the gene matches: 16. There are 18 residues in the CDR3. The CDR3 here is CASSHPGLASKVANIQYF. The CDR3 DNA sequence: TGTGCCAGCAGCCACCCGGGACTAGCGTCAAAGGTAGCAAACATTCAGTACTTC.

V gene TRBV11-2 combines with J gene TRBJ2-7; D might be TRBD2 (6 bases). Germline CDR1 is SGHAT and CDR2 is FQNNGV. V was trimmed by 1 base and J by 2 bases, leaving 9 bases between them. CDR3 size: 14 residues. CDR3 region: CASSLAGAPYEQYF. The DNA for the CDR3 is TGTGCCAGCAGCTTAGCGGGAGCCCCCTACGAGCAGTACTTC. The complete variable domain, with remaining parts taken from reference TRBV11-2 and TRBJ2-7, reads EAGVAQSPRYKIIEKRQSVAFWCNPISGHATLYWYQQILGQGPKLLIQFQNNGVVDDSQLPKDRFSAERLKGVDSTLKIQPAKLEDSAVYLCASSLAGAPYEQYFGPGTRLTVT.

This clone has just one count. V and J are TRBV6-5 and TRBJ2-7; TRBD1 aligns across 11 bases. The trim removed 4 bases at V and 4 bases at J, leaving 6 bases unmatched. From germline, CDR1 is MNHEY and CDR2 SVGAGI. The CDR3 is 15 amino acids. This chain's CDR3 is CASSLRTGGWYEQYF. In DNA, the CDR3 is TGTGCCAGCAGTTTGAGGACAGGGGGCTGGTACGAGCAGTACTTC.

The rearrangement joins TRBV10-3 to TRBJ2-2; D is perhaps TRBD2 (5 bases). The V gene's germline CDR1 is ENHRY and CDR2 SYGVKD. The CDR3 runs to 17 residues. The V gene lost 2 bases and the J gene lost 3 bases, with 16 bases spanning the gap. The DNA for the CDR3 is TGTGCCATCAGTGAGCCTAGAGGGTTTGGGGACACCGGGGAGCTGTTTTTT. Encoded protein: CAISEPRGFGDTGELFF.

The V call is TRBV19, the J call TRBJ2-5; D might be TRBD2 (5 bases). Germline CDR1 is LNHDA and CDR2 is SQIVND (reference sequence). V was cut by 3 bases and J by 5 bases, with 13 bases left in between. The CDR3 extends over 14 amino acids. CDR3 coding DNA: TGTGCCAGTAGTATGTATAGGTCGGGGGAGACCCAGTACTTC. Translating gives CASSMYRSGETQYF.

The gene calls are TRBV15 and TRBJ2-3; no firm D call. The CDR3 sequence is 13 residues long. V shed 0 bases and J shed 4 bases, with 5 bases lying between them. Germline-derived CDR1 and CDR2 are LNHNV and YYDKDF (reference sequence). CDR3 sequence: CATSRDPSDTQYF. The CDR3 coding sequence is TGTGCCACCAGCAGAGATCCCTCAGATACGCAGTATTTT.

In DNA form, the CDR3 reads TGTGCCAGCAATGGGGACCTTTCGGGCGAGCAGTACTTC. This sequence encodes CASNGDLSGEQYF. The genes are TRBV2 and TRBJ2-7, with D perhaps matching TRBD1 or TRBD2 (5 bases each). V lost 7 bases, J lost 6 bases, and 16 bases lay in between. CDR1 and CDR2 from the germline V gene are SNHLY and FYNNEI. This CDR3 is 13 amino acids long. The full variable domain, with the rest looked up from reference TRBV2 and TRBJ2-7, is EPEVTQTPSHQVTQMGQEVILRCVPISNHLYFYWYRQILGQKVEFLVSFYNNEISEKSEIFDDQFSVERPDGSNFTLKIRSTKLEDSAMYFCASNGDLSGEQYFGPGTRLTVT.

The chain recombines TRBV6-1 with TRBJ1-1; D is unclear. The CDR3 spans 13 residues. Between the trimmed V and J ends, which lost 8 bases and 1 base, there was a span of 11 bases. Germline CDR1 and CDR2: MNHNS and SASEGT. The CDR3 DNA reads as TGTGCCAGCCTGATCTGGGAGAACACTGAAGCTTTCTTT. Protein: CASLIWENTEAFF.